These 7 T cell receptor beta chains were sequenced from one sample in a study of cytomegalovirus exposure and HLA in healthy donors. With 60 Vbeta and 13 Jbeta primers, the PCR was carried out. The data were produced by immunoSEQ multiplex PCR, yet TCRdb's version contains in-frame clones alone and is incomplete. Here the sample spans about 190,000 clones, about three quarters being singletons. Sequenced material: PBMCs. The receptors come from a woman aged 35 to 49 in good health and CMV-seronegative.

This clone has just one count. One junction end disagrees with the germline gene, perhaps due to a read error. The chain has TRBV7-7 and TRBJ2-2; 13 nucleotides line up with TRBD2. The CDR3 spans 20 residues. The germline V gene has CDR1 SSHAT and CDR2 FNYEAQ (reference sequence). CDR3 sequence reads: CASSLAIGRTSGSSVGELFF. The DNA for the CDR3 is TGTGCTAGCAGCTTAGCGATTGGTCGGACTAGCGGGAGTAGCGTCGGGGAGCTGTTTTTT.

The CDR3 sequence: CASQGQNEKLFF. Written as DNA, the CDR3 is TGTGCCAGCCAAGGACAGAATGAAAAACTGTTTTTT. This sequence joins TRBV6-6 and TRBJ1-4; D is possibly TRBD1 (6 bases). CDR1 and CDR2 (germline): MNHNY, SVGAGI (reference sequence). The CDR3 has 12 amino acids. Deletions cut 8 bases from V and 5 bases from J, with 9 bases between.

The chain links TRBV11-3 to TRBJ2-3; 11 bases match TRBD2. With V trimmed by 5 bases and J by 5 bases, 6 bases remained unmatched. Germline V gene lookup returns CDR1 SGHNT and CDR2 YENEEA. The CDR3 covers 15 residues. The CDR3 DNA follows: TGTGCCAGCAGCCCCGGGACTAGCGGAAGAGATACGCAGTATTTT. It specifies CASSPGTSGRDTQYF.

The CDR3 DNA reads TGTGCCAGCAGCTTAGAGACTTCCAGCCATGAGCAGTTCTTC. This gives the protein CASSLETSSHEQFF. This chain joins TRBV7-2 and TRBJ2-1; D gene uncertain. V gave up 1 base and J gave up 8 bases, with 12 bases separating them. The CDR3 contains 14 residues. Germline CDR1 reads SGHTA; CDR2 reads FQGNSA. Filled out from reference TRBV7-2 and TRBJ2-1, the complete variable domain reads GAGVSQSPSNKVTEKGKDVELRCDPISGHTALYWYRQSLGQGLEFLIYFQGNSAPDKSGLPSDRFSAERTGGSVSTLTIQRTQQEDSAVYLCASSLETSSHEQFFGPGTRLTVL.

The chain has TRBV4-3 and TRBJ1-5; perhaps TRBD1 as D (6 bases). The length of the CDR3 is 15 residues. Germline CDR1 is LGHNA and CDR2 is YSLEER. V lost 4 bases to trimming and J lost 5 bases, with 15 bases between them. The CDR3 protein is CASSPQPQGDQPQHF. The CDR3 DNA sequence: TGCGCCAGCAGCCCGCAACCACAGGGAGATCAGCCCCAGCATTTT.

This clone has a handful of counts. The chain recombines TRBV6-5 with TRBJ2-1; D perhaps matches TRBD1 (6 bases). CDR1 is MNHEY and CDR2 is SVGAGI in the germline V gene. V was shortened by 7 bases and J by 0 bases, with 13 bases between the two germline ends. The CDR3 runs 15 residues. This CDR3 reads CASTVTGRSYNEQFF. The CDR3 DNA reads TGTGCCAGCACTGTTACAGGGCGCTCCTACAATGAGCAGTTCTTC.

The chain joins TRBV28 to TRBJ1-1, with 7 bases lining up with TRBD1. Looked up from germline, CDR1 is MDHEN and CDR2 is SYDVKM. The CDR3 spans 13 residues. Trimming at V came to 6 bases and at J to 4 bases, leaving 5 bases not matched to a gene. The CDR3 nucleotides are TGTGCCAGCAGCGACAGGGTTGGCACTGAAGCTTTCTTT. Translated: CASSDRVGTEAFF.